This TCR beta chain was sequenced in a study of cytomegalovirus exposure and HLA in healthy donors. Germline V gene sequence: CDR1 SNHLY, CDR2 FYNNEI. The CDR3 contains 15 residues. Trimming removed 2 bases from V and 6 bases from J, with 14 bases in between. With 60 Vbeta and 13 Jbeta primers, the PCR was carried out. This table comes from immunoSEQ multiplex PCR, and its TCRdb copy is limited to in-frame clones, with some not included. The sample consists of roughly 160,000 clones, roughly 79% of them appearing once. Overall study results and limits: Later analysis suggested most CMV-associated TCR beta chains were HLA-restricted. It was assumed in the presence/absence analyses that sequencing depth was roughly uniform across donors. A list of around 150 TCR beta chains associated with cytomegalovirus was given.

A remark on this clone: Its cognate antigen is unknown.

The chain links TRBV2 to TRBJ1-3; no clear D gene. This receptor was identified in a woman aged 45-65 years in good health and CMV-seronegative. Material for sequencing was PBMCs. The CDR3: CASSEYRGTTNTIYF. In DNA form, the CDR3 reads TGTGCCAGCAGTGAATATCGGGGAACGACAAACACCATATATTTT.